This T cell receptor (beta chain) derives from a study of T-cell memory formation after mild COVID-19. About the research overall: Largely donor-specific TCR clusters were found.

J was trimmed by 6 bases and V by 4 bases; bases with no gene match: 11. This CDR3 contains 16 residues. Looked up from germline, CDR1 is SGHRS and CDR2 is YFSETQ. A 5'RACE reaction primed in the constant segment made cDNA libraries of TCR alpha and TCR beta, and these carried sample barcodes and UMIs. TCRdb reprocessed the 5' RACE reads via MiXCR and lists one record per CDR3 protein. The repertoire includes a few hundred thousand distinct CDR3 sequences, around an eighth of them detected once, and less than 25% sits in the top ten. Study-wide points: The finding that pre-infection memory included some responding clones suggested that cross-reactive memory joined.

Concerning this clonotype itself: Its specificity is not known.

This receptor was identified in a man aged 18 to 35 who had mild COVID-19 (a few samples of this study predate the infection). Cell type and time point are not known. V usage is TRBV5-1 and J usage is TRBJ1-4, with 8 bases that match TRBD1. The sample consisted of PBMCs or a T cell subset sorted from them (not recorded which). The CDR3 loop is CASSRTGSPQDEKLFF. The CDR3 DNA reads TGCGCCAGCAGCAGGACAGGGAGCCCCCAAGATGAAAAACTGTTTTTT.